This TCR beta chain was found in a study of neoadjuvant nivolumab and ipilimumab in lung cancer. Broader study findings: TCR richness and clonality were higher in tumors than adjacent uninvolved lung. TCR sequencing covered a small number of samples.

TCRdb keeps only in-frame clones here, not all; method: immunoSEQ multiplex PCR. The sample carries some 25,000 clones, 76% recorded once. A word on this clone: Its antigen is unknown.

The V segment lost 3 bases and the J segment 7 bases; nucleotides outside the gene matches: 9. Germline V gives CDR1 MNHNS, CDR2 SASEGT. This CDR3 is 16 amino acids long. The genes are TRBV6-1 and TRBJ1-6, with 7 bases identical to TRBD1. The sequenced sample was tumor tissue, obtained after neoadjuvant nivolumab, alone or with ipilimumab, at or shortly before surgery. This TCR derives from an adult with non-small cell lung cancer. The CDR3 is CASSEPSGGRNSPLHF. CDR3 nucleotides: TGTGCCAGCAGTGAGCCTTCAGGGGGAAGGAATTCACCCCTCCACTTT.